This is a list of T cell receptor beta chains from one sample in a study of blood T cell repertoires in COVID-19. Profiled with immunoSEQ multiplex PCR; TCRdb holds only in-frame clones, not every one. The data contain 150,000 to 200,000 clones, around nine tenths of them seen just once; the ten biggest clones take up under 3.5%. Input material: peripheral blood. The receptors were gathered from a man in his sixties or seventies with acute or convalescent COVID-19. The CDR3 runs from the conserved cysteine through the conserved F or W. D genes are given only for firm matches. The listing skips clone size in some rows; elsewhere it reads once, few, many or a size class.

>-|TRBV9|TRBD2|TRBJ2-1
CASSVGLRTSGTYNEQFF
TGTGCCAGCAGCGTAGGCTTAAGGACTAGCGGGACCTACAATGAGCAGTTCTTC
>-|TRBV7-9|-|TRBJ1-2
CASSLEDSYGYTF
TGTGCCAGCAGCTTAGAGGACAGCTATGGCTACACCTTC
>-|TRBV12-3/TRBV12-4|-|TRBJ1-5
CASSLERGAPQHF
TGTGCCAGCAGTTTGGAAAGGGGTGCGCCCCAGCATTTT
>-|TRBV23-1|TRBD1|TRBJ2-7
CASSPSGTGSSYEQYF
TGCGCCAGCAGTCCCTCCGGGACAGGAAGCTCCTACGAGCAGTACTTC
>-|TRBV5-1|TRBD2|TRBJ2-3
CASSMAAGADTQYF
TGCGCCAGCAGCATGGCGGCGGGAGCAGATACGCAGTATTTT
>-|TRBV29-1|TRBD2|TRBJ2-2
CSVSRTSGSGELFF
TGCAGCGTTTCCCGGACTAGCGGGAGCGGGGAGCTGTTTTTT
>-|TRBV2|TRBD1|TRBJ1-2
CAGGQGSPYGYTF
TGTGCCGGCGGACAGGGGTCGCCCTATGGCTACACCTTC
>-|TRBV19|-|TRBJ1-5
CARGQGYYSNQPQHF
TGTGCCAGAGGACAAGGATATTATAGCAATCAGCCCCAGCATTTT
>-|TRBV6-5|TRBD2|TRBJ2-5
CASSYSTSGGRGTQYF
TGTGCCAGCAGTTACTCGACTAGCGGGGGGCGAGGGACCCAGTACTTC
>-|TRBV27|TRBD2|TRBJ2-3
CASSSLLAGGTTDTQYF
TGTGCCAGCAGTTCCCTACTAGCGGGAGGTACCACAGATACGCAGTATTTT
>-|TRBV27|-|TRBJ1-2
CASSSRKGEGNYGYTF
TGTGCCAGCAGTTCCAGGAAGGGGGAGGGGAATTATGGCTACACCTTC
>-|TRBV28|TRBD1|TRBJ2-1
CATWGQGAIGPYNEQFF
TGTGCCACCTGGGGACAGGGGGCGATTGGGCCTTACAATGAGCAGTTCTTC
>once|TRBV7-9|TRBD1|TRBJ1-4
CASSPRGQGWKVEKLFF
TGTGCCAGCAGCCCTCGTGGACAGGGATGGAAGGTTGAAAAACTGTTTTTT
>-|TRBV30|-|TRBJ2-2
CAWRIPAGTGELFF
TGTGCCTGGAGAATCCCAGCGGGCACCGGGGAGCTGTTTTTT
>-|TRBV27|TRBD1|TRBJ1-5
CASSLRGTAYSNQPQHF
TGTGCCAGCAGTTTAAGAGGGACAGCTTATAGCAATCAGCCCCAGCATTTT
>few|TRBV9|-|TRBJ1-4
CASSSLGQGEKLFF
TGTGCCAGCAGCTCTTTGGGGCAAGGCGAAAAACTGTTTTTT
>-|TRBV27|TRBD2|TRBJ2-7
CASSLTTRGAYEQYF
TGTGCCAGCAGTTTGACGACGCGGGGGGCCTACGAGCAGTACTTC
>-|TRBV6-1|-|TRBJ2-2
CASSEEGVSNTGELFF
TGTGCCAGCAGTGAAGAAGGGGTCTCGAACACCGGGGAGCTGTTTTTT
>few|TRBV18|TRBD1|TRBJ1-5
CASSPSTGGPQPQHF
TGTGCCAGCTCACCCTCGACAGGGGGCCCTCAGCCCCAGCATTTT
>-|TRBV13|-|TRBJ2-3
CASSFQHGRSPDTQYF
TGTGCCAGCAGCTTCCAGCACGGGAGAAGCCCAGATACGCAGTATTTT
>once|TRBV4-3|-|TRBJ1-1
CASSLYGPGSGTEAFF
TGCGCCAGCAGCCTCTACGGGCCGGGGAGTGGCACTGAAGCTTTCTTT
>-|TRBV6-5|-|TRBJ1-5
CASTEGGNQPQHF
TGTGCCAGCACAGAAGGGGGCAATCAGCCCCAGCATTTT
>-|TRBV7-9|-|TRBJ2-5
CASSPGYQWETQYF
TGTGCCAGCAGCCCAGGGTATCAGTGGGAGACCCAGTACTTC
>once|TRBV4-2|-|TRBJ2-7
CASSVRGSHSYEQYF
TGTGCCAGCAGCGTTCGAGGATCCCACTCCTACGAGCAGTACTTC
>few|TRBV7-8|-|TRBJ1-1
CASSFVEGWDTEAFF
TGTGCCAGCAGCTTCGTGGAGGGCTGGGACACTGAAGCTTTCTTT
>-|TRBV7-9|-|TRBJ2-2
CASSLAQGGTGELFF
TGTGCCAGCAGCTTAGCCCAGGGGGGCACCGGGGAGCTGTTTTTT
>-|TRBV5-1|-|TRBJ2-1
CASSLEPGLHNEQFF
TGCGCCAGCAGCTTGGAACCAGGGCTCCACAATGAGCAGTTCTTC
>-|TRBV29-1|TRBD2|TRBJ2-6
CSVSSGGDSGANVLTF
TGCAGCGTTTCTAGCGGGGGAGACTCTGGGGCCAACGTCCTGACTTTC
>-|TRBV2|-|TRBJ1-1
CASSEQGWTEAFF
TGTGCCAGCAGTGAACAGGGATGGACTGAAGCTTTCTTT
>once|TRBV28|TRBD1|TRBJ2-6
CASSTPGQGARGANVLTF
TGTGCCAGCAGTACGCCGGGACAGGGGGCCCGAGGGGCCAACGTCCTGACTTTC
>-|TRBV14|TRBD2|TRBJ2-5
CASSHLAGVQETQYF
TGTGCCAGCAGCCACCTAGCGGGAGTACAAGAGACCCAGTACTTC
>-|TRBV19|TRBD1|TRBJ2-7
CASSRQGAYEQYF
TGTGCCAGTAGTCGCCAGGGGGCTTACGAGCAGTACTTC